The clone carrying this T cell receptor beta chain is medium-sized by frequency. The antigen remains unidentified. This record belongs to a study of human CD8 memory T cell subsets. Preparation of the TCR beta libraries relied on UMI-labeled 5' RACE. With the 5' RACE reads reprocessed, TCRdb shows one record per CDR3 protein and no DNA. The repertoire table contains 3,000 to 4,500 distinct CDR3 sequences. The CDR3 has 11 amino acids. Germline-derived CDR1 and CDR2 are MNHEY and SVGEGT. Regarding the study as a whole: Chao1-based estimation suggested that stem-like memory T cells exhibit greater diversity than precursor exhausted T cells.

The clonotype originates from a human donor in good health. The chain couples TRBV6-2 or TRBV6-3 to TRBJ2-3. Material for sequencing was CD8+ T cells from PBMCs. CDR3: CASSYPDTQYF.